One and the same sample provided the 17 T cell receptor beta chains below, sequenced in a study of control samples from healthy donors and cancer patients. Data came from immunoSEQ multiplex PCR; TCRdb stores just in-frame clones and leaves some out. This table holds about 89,000 clones, 70% to 90% found once. The sequencing input was blood. These receptors originate from a woman aged 40 to 50 in good health.

This clone was seen a few times. The V gene is TRBV9, the J gene TRBJ2-5, with 8 bases lining up with TRBD1. The germline V gene has CDR1 SGDLS and CDR2 YYNGEE. The CDR3 spans 15 residues. Trimming removed 1 base from V and 4 bases from J; junction bases left unmatched: 6. CDR3 sequence (DNA): TGTGCCAGCAGCGTATCCCCGGGACAGGTAGAGACCCAGTACTTC. Encoded protein: CASSVSPGQVETQYF. Looking up the rest from reference TRBV9 and TRBJ2-5 gives the full variable domain: DSGVTQTPKHLITATGQRVTLRCSPRSGDLSVYWYQQSLDQGLQFLIQYYNGEERAKGNILERFSAQQFPDLHSELNLSSLELGDSALYFCASSVSPGQVETQYFGPGTRLLVL.

The V and J genes are TRBV7-2 and TRBJ2-7; D might be TRBD1 or TRBD2, each matching 6 bases. Trimming took off 4 bases at V and 2 bases at J, with 18 bases between the two ends. This CDR3 is built from 16 residues. From germline, CDR1 is SGHTA and CDR2 FQGNSA. The CDR3 DNA follows: TGTGCCAGCAGCTCAGGCCCAACCGGGGGCGCCTACGAGCAGTACTTC. Translation gives CASSSGPTGGAYEQYF. The full variable domain, completed using reference TRBV7-2 and TRBJ2-7, is GAGVSQSPSNKVTEKGKDVELRCDPISGHTALYWYRQSLGQGLEFLIYFQGNSAPDKSGLPSDRFSAERTGGSVSTLTIQRTQQEDSAVYLCASSSGPTGGAYEQYFGPGTRLTVT.

The chain carries TRBV6-5 and TRBJ1-4, with D hard to call. The V gene's germline CDR1 is MNHEY and CDR2 SVGAGI. Trimming stripped 4 bases from V and 7 bases from J, with 4 bases between. The CDR3 contains 11 residues. The CDR3 loop is CASSLVEKLFF. The CDR3 nucleotides read TGTGCCAGCAGTTTGGTTGAAAAACTGTTTTTT.

The chain joins TRBV7-4 to TRBJ1-5; a weak D match, TRBD1 (6 bases). Trimming removed 3 bases at V and 2 bases at J, with 20 bases between. The length of the CDR3 is 18 residues. Per the germline V gene, CDR1 is SGHVT and CDR2 is SQSDAQ. CDR3 bases: TGTGCCAGCAGCTTTGGCAGGGGACTTCGGCCGGGCAATCAGCCCCAGCATTTT. Amino acid sequence: CASSFGRGLRPGNQPQHF.

The chain combines TRBV4-3 with TRBJ2-3, with 8 bases fitting TRBD1. The V gene end was trimmed by 5 bases and the J gene end by 0 bases; junction bases not matched to a gene: 13. This CDR3 spans 18 amino acids. Germline assignment: CDR1 LGHNA and CDR2 YSLEER. This chain's CDR3 is CASSLALPTGVSTDTQYF. CDR3 DNA: TGCGCCAGCAGCTTAGCCCTTCCGACAGGGGTGAGCACAGATACGCAGTATTTT.

V is TRBV24-1 and J is TRBJ2-2; perhaps TRBD1 as D (7 bases). Trimming took off 6 bases at V and 5 bases at J, with 21 bases between the two ends. The germline V gene has CDR1 KGHDR and CDR2 SFDVKD. The CDR3 is 17 amino acids. The CDR3 nucleotides are TGTGCCACCAGTCCTCTGACAGGGAGTCGGGAGACCGGGGAGCTGTTTTTT. It codes for CATSPLTGSRETGELFF.

Here the CDR3 DNA reads TGTGCCAGTAGTATAGATAGGGGTGATCAGCCCCAGCATTTT. Amino acids: CASSIDRGDQPQHF. The gene calls are TRBV19 and TRBJ1-5, with D perhaps TRBD1 (5 bases). The length of the CDR3 is 14 residues. V was cut by 0 bases and J by 5 bases, with 8 bases left in between. CDR1 and CDR2 (germline): LNHDA, SQIVND (reference sequence).

This clone was found a few times. V is TRBV5-1 and J is TRBJ1-1, with a tentative D call TRBD1 (5 bases). V was clipped by 6 bases and J by 1 base, with 10 bases between them. The CDR3 runs to 13 residues. CDR1 is SGHRS and CDR2 is YFSETQ in the germline V gene. CDR3 loop: CASNPGGNTEAFF. Written as DNA, the CDR3 is TGCGCCAGCAACCCTGGGGGGAACACTGAAGCTTTCTTT.

The chain carries TRBV25-1 and TRBJ1-2; D remains unclear. The CDR3 length is 11 residues. The V and J ends lost 6 bases and 6 bases respectively, with 8 bases between them. Germline CDR1 reads MGHDK; CDR2 reads SYGVNS. This CDR3 reads CASSGRHGYTF. CDR3 DNA sequence: TGTGCCAGCAGCGGACGTCATGGCTACACCTTC.

The chain recombines TRBV29-1 with TRBJ2-2, with D tentatively TRBD2 (6 bases). V was shortened by 4 bases and J by 6 bases, with 6 bases between the two germline ends. This CDR3 comprises 11 residues. Germline CDR1 reads SQVTM; CDR2 reads ANQGSEA. CDR3 DNA: TGCAGCGTTGGGGGGGCCGGGGAGCTGTTTTTT. Its translation: CSVGGAGELFF.

The chain is built from TRBV6-2 or TRBV6-3 and TRBJ1-5; 9 nucleotides align to TRBD1. The CDR3 is made up of 16 amino acids. The V gene's germline CDR1 is MNHEY and CDR2 SVGEGT. The J segment lost 2 bases and the V segment lost 2 bases, leaving 4 bases of the junction unmatched. The CDR3 reads CASSYERQGGNQPQHF. CDR3 nucleotide sequence: TGTGCCAGCAGTTACGAAAGACAGGGGGGCAATCAGCCCCAGCATTTT.

The J gene is TRBJ1-5, the V gene TRBV30; tentatively, D is TRBD1 (5 bases). Per germline, CDR1 GTSNPN and CDR2 SVGIG (reference sequence). Trimming pared 3 bases from V and 1 base from J, leaving 13 bases between. There are 15 residues in the CDR3. The CDR3 sequence: CAWSIGGGSNQPQHF. The CDR3 DNA is TGTGCCTGGAGCATTGGGGGGGGGAGCAATCAGCCCCAGCATTTT.

This sequence joins TRBV7-3 and TRBJ2-3, with TRBD1 matching 8 bases. Germline CDR1 and CDR2: SGHTA and FQGTGA. V was clipped by 5 bases and J by 6 bases; unmatched bases: 7. The CDR3 loop spans 14 amino acids. The CDR3 sequence is CASSATGGKDTQYF. CDR3 DNA: TGTGCCAGCAGCGCAACAGGGGGTAAGGATACGCAGTATTTT.

The chain is built from TRBV3-1 (or the pseudogene TRBV3-2) and TRBJ2-1; D not certain. This CDR3 has 12 amino acids. Trimming stripped 0 bases from V and 9 bases from J, with 6 bases between. From germline, CDR1 is LGHDT and CDR2 YNNKEL (reference sequence). CDR3: CASSQDNREQFF. CDR3 sequence (DNA): TGTGCCAGCAGCCAAGATAACCGTGAGCAGTTCTTC.

The chain joins TRBV21-1 to TRBJ2-1. TRBV21-1 is a pseudogene locus. This CDR3 contains 17 residues. CDR3: CASSLNGGLLSYNEQFF. CDR3 coding DNA: TGTGCCAGCAGTTTAAATGGGGGGCTTCTATCCTACAATGAGCAGTTCTTC.

V is TRBV6-6 and J is TRBJ1-2; D uncertain. The germline CDR1 and CDR2 sequences are MNHNY and SVGAGI (reference sequence). The V end lost 0 bases, the J end lost 1 base, and 12 bases lay between the germline ends. CDR3 length equals 16 residues. This CDR3 is CASSYSNRRNNYGYTF. The CDR3 DNA sequence: TGTGCCAGCAGTTACTCGAATAGACGGAATAACTATGGCTACACCTTC.

The V and J genes are TRBV19 and TRBJ2-3; either TRBD1 or TRBD2 may supply D (6 bases each). V shed 6 bases and J shed 1 base, with 14 bases lying between them. The CDR3 has 15 amino acids. CDR1 is LNHDA and CDR2 is SQIVND in the germline V gene (reference sequence). The CDR3 is CASRRGAEGTDTQYF. The CDR3 DNA reads TGTGCCAGTAGGAGGGGGGCAGAGGGCACAGATACGCAGTATTTT.